The sequence of this T cell receptor beta chain was determined in a study of cytomegalovirus exposure and HLA in healthy donors. The PCR was carried out with 60 Vbeta primers and 13 Jbeta primers. Some clones are missing from TCRdb's copy, which holds only in-frame ones; the method was immunoSEQ multiplex PCR. The sample records about 120,000 clones, approximately 17% being singletons. Worth noting for this clone: The target antigen is unknown.

Findings and caveats of the study: Across HLA loci, a later analysis found differing TCR association rates, with DRB1 most and HLA-C fewest.

Trimming left V 3 bases short and J 6 bases short, with 11 bases between. CDR3 size: 14 residues. Germline values: CDR1 SEHNR, CDR2 FQNEAQ (reference sequence). The sample was PBMCs. This chain links TRBV7-9 with TRBJ2-2, with D perhaps TRBD2 (6 bases). The sequence came from a female donor in good health and CMV-seropositive. CDR3 in amino acids: CASSLTSFAGELFF. The CDR3 DNA follows: TGTGCCAGCAGCTTGACTAGTTTTGCCGGGGAGCTGTTTTTT.